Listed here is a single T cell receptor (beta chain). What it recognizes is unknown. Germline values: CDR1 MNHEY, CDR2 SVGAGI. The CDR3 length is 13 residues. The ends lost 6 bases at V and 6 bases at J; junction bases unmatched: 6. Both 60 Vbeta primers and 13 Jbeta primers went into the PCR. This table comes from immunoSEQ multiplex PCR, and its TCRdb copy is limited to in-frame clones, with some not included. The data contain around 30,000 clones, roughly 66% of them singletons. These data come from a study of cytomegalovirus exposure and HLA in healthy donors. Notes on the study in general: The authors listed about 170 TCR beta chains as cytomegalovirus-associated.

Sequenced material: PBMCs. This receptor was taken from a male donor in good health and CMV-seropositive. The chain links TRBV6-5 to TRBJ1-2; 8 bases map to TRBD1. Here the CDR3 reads CASSRDRTDGYTF. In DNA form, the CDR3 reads TGTGCCAGCAGCCGGGACAGGACGGATGGCTACACCTTC.